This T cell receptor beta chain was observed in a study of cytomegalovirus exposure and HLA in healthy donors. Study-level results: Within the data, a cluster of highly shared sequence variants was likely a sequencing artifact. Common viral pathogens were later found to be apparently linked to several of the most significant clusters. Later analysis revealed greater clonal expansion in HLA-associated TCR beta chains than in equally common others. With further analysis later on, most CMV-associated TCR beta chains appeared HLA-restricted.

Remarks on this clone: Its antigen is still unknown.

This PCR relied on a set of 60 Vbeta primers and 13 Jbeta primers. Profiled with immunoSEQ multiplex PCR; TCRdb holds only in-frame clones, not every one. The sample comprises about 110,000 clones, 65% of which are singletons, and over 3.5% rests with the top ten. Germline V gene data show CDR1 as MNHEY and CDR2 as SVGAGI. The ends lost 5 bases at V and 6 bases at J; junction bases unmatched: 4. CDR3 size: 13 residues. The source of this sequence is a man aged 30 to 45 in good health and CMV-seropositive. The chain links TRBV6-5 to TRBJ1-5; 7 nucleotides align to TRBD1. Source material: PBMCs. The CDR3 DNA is TGTGCCAGCAGTGCCACAGGGGTTCAGCCCCAGCATTTT. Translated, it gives CASSATGVQPQHF.